The present TCR beta chain was sequenced within a study of T-cell memory formation after mild COVID-19. As for the study in general: Each donor largely had its own TCR clusters.

TCRdb passed the 5' RACE reads through MiXCR, listing each CDR3 protein once. Of about 560,000 distinct CDR3 sequences listed, roughly 20% are singletons. Study-level findings and limits: Day 15 to 85 contracting clones showed balanced CD4/CD8; day 15 to 37 expanders favored CD4+.

This clonotype came up a few times. As yet, its antigen is unknown. The CDR3 is made up of 14 amino acids. The germline V gene has CDR1 LNHNV and CDR2 YYDKDF (reference sequence). The ends were cut back, 1 base at V and 0 bases at J, with 5 bases in the middle. The V and J genes are TRBV15 and TRBJ2-3, with D perhaps matching TRBD2 (5 bases). The receptor was isolated from an adult woman who had mild COVID-19 (a few samples of this study predate the infection). Cell type and time point are not known. The sample consisted of PBMCs or a T cell subset sorted from them (not recorded which). The CDR3 region has the DNA TGTGCCACCAGCAGAGGAGGGAGCACAGATACGCAGTATTTT. This codes for CATSRGGSTDTQYF.